This record covers a single T cell receptor (beta chain). The antigen is unknown. Averaging about 116 mL, one heparinised blood draw came from each individual donor. This entry comes from a study of beta chain features in type 1 diabetes. Study-wide points: VDJ junctions in type 1 diabetes patients carried more deletions and fewer insertions.

The CDR3 contains 14 residues. Trimming stripped 3 bases from V and 4 bases from J, with 10 bases between. The germline gives CDR1 SGHVS, CDR2 FQNEAQ. The whole isolated RNA underwent reverse transcription, so sequencing captured expressed TCRB transcripts. The assay was immunoSEQ multiplex PCR, and TCRdb's table has in-frame clones only and misses some. The table records some 410,000 clones, about 15% of them present only once. J is TRBJ2-1 and V is TRBV7-8; D could derive from TRBD1 or TRBD2 (5 bases each). This sequence originates from a man aged 25 to 40 in good health. Sequencing was performed on naive CD4+ T cells from blood. The CDR3 protein is CASSLRDQYNEQFF. CDR3 DNA sequence: TGTGCCAGCAGCTTGAGGGACCAGTACAATGAGCAGTTCTTC.